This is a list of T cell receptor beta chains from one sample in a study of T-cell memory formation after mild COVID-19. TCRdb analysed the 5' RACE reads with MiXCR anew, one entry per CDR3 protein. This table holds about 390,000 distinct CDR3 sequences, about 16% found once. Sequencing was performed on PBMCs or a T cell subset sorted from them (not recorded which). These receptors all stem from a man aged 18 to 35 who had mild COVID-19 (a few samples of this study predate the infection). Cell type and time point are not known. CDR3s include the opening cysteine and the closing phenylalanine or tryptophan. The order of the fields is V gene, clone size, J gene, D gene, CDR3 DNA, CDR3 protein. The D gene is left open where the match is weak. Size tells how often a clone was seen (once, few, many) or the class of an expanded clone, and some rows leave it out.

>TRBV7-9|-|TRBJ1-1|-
TGTGCCAGCAGCTTACGTGCTGGGATCACTGAAGCTTTCTTT
CASSLRAGITEAFF
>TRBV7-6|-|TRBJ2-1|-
TGTGCCAGCAGCCCCACGGCTTCCAACTACAATGAGCAGTTCTTC
CASSPTASNYNEQFF
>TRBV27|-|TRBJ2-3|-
TGTGCCATCCGGGATCCAATTCGGGATACGCAGTATTTT
CAIRDPIRDTQYF
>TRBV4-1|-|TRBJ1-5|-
TGTGCCAGCAGCCCCTACCTCGGAATATATAGCAATCAGCCCCAGCATTTT
CASSPYLGIYSNQPQHF
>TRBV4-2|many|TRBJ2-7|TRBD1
TGTGCCAGCAGCCCGGGACAGGGTCTGCTCGAGCAGTACTTC
CASSPGQGLLEQYF
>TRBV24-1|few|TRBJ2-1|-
TGTGCCACCAGTGAATCCGGGACGGCTTACAATGAGCAGTTCTTC
CATSESGTAYNEQFF
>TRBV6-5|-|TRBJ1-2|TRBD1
TGTGCCAGCAGTTCCCGGGGACAGGGCAGCAATGGCTACACCTTC
CASSSRGQGSNGYTF
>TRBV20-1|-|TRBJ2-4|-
TGCAGTGCTAGTCACAGGGTAGCAAACATTCAGTACTTC
CSASHRVANIQYF
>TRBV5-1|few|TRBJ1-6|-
TGCGCCAGCAGCTTGGGCGGCGCGGTCACTTCACCCCTCCACTTT
CASSLGGAVTSPLHF
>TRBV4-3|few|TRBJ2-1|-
TGCGCCAGCAGCCAAGTGTCGGCCTACAATGAGCAGTTCTTC
CASSQVSAYNEQFF
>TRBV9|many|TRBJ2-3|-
TGTGCCAGCAGCGTAAGCGGGTCCCGCACAGATACGCAGTATTTT
CASSVSGSRTDTQYF
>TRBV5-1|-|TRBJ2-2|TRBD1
TGCGCCAGCGGGGGACAGGGGAGTGGCGGGGAGCTGTTTTTT
CASGGQGSGGELFF
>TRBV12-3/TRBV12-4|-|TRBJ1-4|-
TGTGCCAGCAGGCCCGGACGGTGGGCGAATGAAAAACTGTTTTTT
CASRPGRWANEKLFF
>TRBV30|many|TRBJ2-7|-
TGTGCCTGTGGGCCGATCTGGGACGAGCAGTACTTC
CACGPIWDEQYF
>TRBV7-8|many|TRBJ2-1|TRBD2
TGTGCCAGCAGCTTAAGTAGCGGGGGGCGGGATGAGCAGTTCTTC
CASSLSSGGRDEQFF
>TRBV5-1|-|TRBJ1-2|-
TGCGCCAGCCGCCCGTACGGCAGAGCTAACTATGGCTACACCTTC
CASRPYGRANYGYTF
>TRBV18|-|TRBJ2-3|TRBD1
TGTGCCAGCTCACCACGCGGGACAGGGGGCACAGATACGCAGTATTTT
CASSPRGTGGTDTQYF
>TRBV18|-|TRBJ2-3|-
TGTGCCAGCTCACGTACGTTATCCAGCACAGATACGCAGTATTTT
CASSRTLSSTDTQYF
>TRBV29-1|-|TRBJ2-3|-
TGCAGCATTGCGGGCAGAAGCACAGATACGCAGTATTTT
CSIAGRSTDTQYF
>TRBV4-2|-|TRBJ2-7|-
TGTGCCAGCAGCCTCGCAAGGCTTAACTCCTACGAGCAGTACTTC
CASSLARLNSYEQYF
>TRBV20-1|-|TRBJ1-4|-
TGCAGTGCACCCCGGGGCGAAAAACTGTTTTTT
CSAPRGEKLFF
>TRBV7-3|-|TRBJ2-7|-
TGTGCCAGCAGCTTTACAGGGTTGGGCGAGCAGTACTTC
CASSFTGLGEQYF
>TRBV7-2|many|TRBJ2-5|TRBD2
TGTGCCAGCAGCAGATCTAGCGGGCGGGAGACCCAGTACTTC
CASSRSSGRETQYF
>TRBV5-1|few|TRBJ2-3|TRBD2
TGCGCCAGCAGCTTGGCCCTAGCGGGGGCGGGAGATACGCAGTATTTT
CASSLALAGAGDTQYF
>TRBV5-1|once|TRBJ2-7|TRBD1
TGCGCCAGCAGCACCACAGGGGGCGGGTCCTACGAGCAGTACTTC
CASSTTGGGSYEQYF
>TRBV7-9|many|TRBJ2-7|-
TGTGCCAGCAGCTTAGCCGGGGGTCCCTACGAGCAGTACTTC
CASSLAGGPYEQYF
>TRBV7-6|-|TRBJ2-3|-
TGTGCCAGCAGCTTAGGGCCTAGTCCATACACAGATACGCAGTATTTT
CASSLGPSPYTDTQYF
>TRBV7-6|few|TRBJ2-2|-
TGTGCCAGCAGCTTAGACGCCGGGGTATCAGGGGAGCTGTTTTTT
CASSLDAGVSGELFF
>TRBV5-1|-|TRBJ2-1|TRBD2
TGCGCCAGCAGCCGGGGACTAGCGGGAGACTACAATGAGCAGTTCTTC
CASSRGLAGDYNEQFF
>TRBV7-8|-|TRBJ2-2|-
TGTGCCAGCAGCTTGGCAGGGATTACCACCGGGGAGCTGTTTTTT
CASSLAGITTGELFF
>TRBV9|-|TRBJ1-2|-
TGTGCCAGCAGCGTAGGGCCGGAAAACTATGGCTACACCTTC
CASSVGPENYGYTF
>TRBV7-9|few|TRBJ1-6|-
TGTGCCAGCAGCTTACAGGAGACACCCCTCCACTTT
CASSLQETPLHF
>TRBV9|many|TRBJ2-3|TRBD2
TGTGCCAGCAGCGCGACTAGCGGCCCAGATACGCAGTATTTT
CASSATSGPDTQYF
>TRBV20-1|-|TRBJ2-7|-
TGCAGTGCTAGCAACGGCTACGAGCAGTACTTC
CSASNGYEQYF
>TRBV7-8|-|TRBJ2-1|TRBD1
TGTGCCAGCACTACAGGGGCTTACAATGAGCAGTTCTTC
CASTTGAYNEQFF
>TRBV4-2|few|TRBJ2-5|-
TGTGCCAGCAGCCAACGGTGGAGGAACCAAGAGACCCAGTACTTC
CASSQRWRNQETQYF
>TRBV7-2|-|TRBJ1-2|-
TGTGCCAGCAGCTTAGCCGACAGCCGCTATGGCTACACCTTC
CASSLADSRYGYTF
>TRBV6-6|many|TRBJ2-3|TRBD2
TGTGCCAGCAGTTACTCGCCTAGCGGGGACCACACAGATACGCAGTATTTT
CASSYSPSGDHTDTQYF
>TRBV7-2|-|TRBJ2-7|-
TGTGACAGCAGCTTAGGCTACTACGAGCAGTACTTC
CDSSLGYYEQYF
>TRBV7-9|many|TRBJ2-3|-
TGTGCCAGCAACCCCGGGGACGGGGGCCGGGCAGATACGCAGTATTTT
CASNPGDGGRADTQYF
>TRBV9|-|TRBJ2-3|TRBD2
TGTGCCAGCAGCGGCCGCTTTAGCGGGGGGGCCGGTACGCAGTATTTT
CASSGRFSGGAGTQYF
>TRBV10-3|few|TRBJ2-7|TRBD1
TGTGCCATCGGTACCGGGACAGGGGTTGGCGAGCAGTACTTC
CAIGTGTGVGEQYF
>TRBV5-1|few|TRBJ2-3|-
TGCGCCAGCAGCGGTATCACCACCACAGATACGCAGTATTTT
CASSGITTTDTQYF
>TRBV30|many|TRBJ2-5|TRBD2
TGTGCCTGGAGTTTTAGCGGGGCCTCAGAGACCCAGTACTTC
CAWSFSGASETQYF
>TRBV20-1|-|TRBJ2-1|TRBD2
TGCAGTGCTAGGGGGCTAGCGGGAGACAATGAGCAGTTCTTC
CSARGLAGDNEQFF
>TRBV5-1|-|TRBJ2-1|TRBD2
TGCGCCAGCAGCCGAGGAACTAGCGGGGTATACAATGAGCAGTTCTTC
CASSRGTSGVYNEQFF
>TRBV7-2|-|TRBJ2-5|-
TGTGCCAGCAGCTTAGGTCCTGAACTTGTTGCCCAGTACTTC
CASSLGPELVAQYF
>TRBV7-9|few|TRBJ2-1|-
TGTGCCAGCAGCAGGGGGACTGGCTTCCTTGAGCAGTTCTTC
CASSRGTGFLEQFF
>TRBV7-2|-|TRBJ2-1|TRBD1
TGTGCCAGCAGCTTAGGGGACAGGAGCTCCTACAATGAGCAGTTCTTC
CASSLGDRSSYNEQFF
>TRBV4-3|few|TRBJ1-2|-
TGCGCCAGCAGCCAAGTAATGGGAGAGGGCTATGGCTACACCTTC
CASSQVMGEGYGYTF
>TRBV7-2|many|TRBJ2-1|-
TGTGCCAGCAGTCCCGGACCTCGCAATGAGCAGTTCTTC
CASSPGPRNEQFF
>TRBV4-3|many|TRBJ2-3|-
TGCGCCAGCAGCCAAGATCCCTCTAGAGCAGATACGCAGTATTTT
CASSQDPSRADTQYF
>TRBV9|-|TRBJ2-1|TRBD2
TGTGCCAGCAGCCCTGCGGGGGGGCCTCGAAATGAGCAGTTCTTC
CASSPAGGPRNEQFF
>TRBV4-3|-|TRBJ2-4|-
TGCGCCAGCAGCCAAGATAGGACTGATTATGACATTCAGTACTTC
CASSQDRTDYDIQYF
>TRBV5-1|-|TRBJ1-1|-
TGCGCCAGCAGCCCTTGGACTAGAGGTGAAGCTTTCTTT
CASSPWTRGEAFF
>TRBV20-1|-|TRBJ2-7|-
TGCAGTGCTAGAGATTCCCCAGTTTACGAGCAGTACTTC
CSARDSPVYEQYF
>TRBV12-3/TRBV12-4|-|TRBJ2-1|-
TGTGCCAGCAGTTTCTCCGGGCTTGAGCAGTTCTTC
CASSFSGLEQFF
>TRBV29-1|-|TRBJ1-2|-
TGCAGCGTTGGGGGTTCCGGTGGCTACACCTTC
CSVGGSGGYTF
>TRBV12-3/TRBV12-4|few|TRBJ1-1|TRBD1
TGTGCCAGCAGTTCCTCAGGGGGCTTCACTGAAGCTTTCTTT
CASSSSGGFTEAFF
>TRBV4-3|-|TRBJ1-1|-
TGCGCCAGCAGCCAAGATGGTCCGGGGAGGGGTTCCTTCTTT
CASSQDGPGRGSFF